This T cell receptor beta chain was captured by sequencing in a study of T-cell reconstitution after alpha-beta-depleted transplantation in children. Using unique molecular identifiers, the investigators prepared the TCRbeta library. TCRdb called the PCR reads again in MiXCR, with one record for every CDR3 protein. The data contain fewer than 550,000 distinct CDR3 sequences, approximately 10% of them singletons. This clonotype has ten or more counts. Its antigen is not identified. The ends lost 2 bases at V and 7 bases at J; junction bases unmatched: 7. The CDR3 sequence is 15 residues long. Germline values: CDR1 SEHNR, CDR2 FQNEAQ (reference sequence). Study-level results: Recipient T cells and thymic progenitors that survived gave rise to the high TCRbeta diversity observed at day 60 in some patients. Several hundred expanded graft clones reportedly gave rise to the alpha-beta T cells present about two months after transplant.

The chain joins TRBV7-9 to TRBJ2-1; TRBD1 matches 8 bases. The specimen comprised PBMCs, sampled before TCRalphabeta/CD19-depleted stem cell transplant. This TCR came from a child younger than 10 with inherited bone marrow failure, due to receive a stem cell transplant. The CDR3 spells CASSLYRGFRNEQFF. CDR3 DNA sequence: TGTGCCAGCAGCTTATACAGGGGGTTCAGGAATGAGCAGTTCTTC.